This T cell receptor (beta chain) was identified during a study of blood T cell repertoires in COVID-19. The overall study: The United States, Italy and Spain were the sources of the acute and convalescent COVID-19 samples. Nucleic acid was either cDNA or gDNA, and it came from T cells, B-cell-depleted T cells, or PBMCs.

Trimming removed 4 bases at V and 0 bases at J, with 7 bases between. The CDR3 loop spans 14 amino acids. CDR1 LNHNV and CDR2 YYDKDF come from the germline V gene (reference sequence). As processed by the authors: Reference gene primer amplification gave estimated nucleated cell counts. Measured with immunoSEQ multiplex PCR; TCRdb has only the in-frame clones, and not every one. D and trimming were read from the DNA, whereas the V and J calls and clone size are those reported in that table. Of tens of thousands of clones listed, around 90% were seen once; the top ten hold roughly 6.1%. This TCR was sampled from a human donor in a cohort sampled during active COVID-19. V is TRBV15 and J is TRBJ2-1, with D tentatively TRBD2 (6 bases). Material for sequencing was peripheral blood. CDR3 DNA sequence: TGTGCCACCAGCACCGGGGGCTCCTACAATGAGCAGTTCTTC. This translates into CATSTGGSYNEQFF.